What follows is one T cell receptor beta chain and its context. Its antigen is unidentified. This CDR3 is built from 17 residues. Germline values: CDR1 MGHRA, CDR2 YSYEKL. Germline trimming cut 2 bases from V and 1 base from J; bases unmatched to any gene: 4. This record belongs to a study of cytomegalovirus exposure and HLA in healthy donors. Whole-study results and caveats: Later on, a genetic analysis was performed. It linked a missense variant in DCLRE1C with V- and J-gene trimming of TCR beta. Previous analysis showed most TCR beta V segments were productive about 87% or about 30% of the time. Rarity held for most TCR sequences, but there were some public TCRs that occurred in many donors. A later analysis reportedly identified an Asian-associated ancestry cluster as carrying fewer N-insertions than the roughly 720-donor mean.

Amplification used 60 Vbeta primers and 13 Jbeta primers. Libraries were prepared by immunoSEQ multiplex PCR; TCRdb keeps only in-frame clonotypes and omits some of them. The sample includes more than 95,000 clones, roughly 73% of them seen just once. The specimen sequenced was PBMCs. The TCR originated in a woman between 40 and 50 years old in good health and CMV-seropositive. The rearrangement joins TRBV4-1 to TRBJ2-1; TRBD2 aligns across 11 bases. Here the CDR3 reads CASSQILAGVSYNEQFF. In nucleotides, the CDR3 is TGCGCCAGCAGCCAAATACTAGCGGGAGTGTCCTACAATGAGCAGTTCTTC.